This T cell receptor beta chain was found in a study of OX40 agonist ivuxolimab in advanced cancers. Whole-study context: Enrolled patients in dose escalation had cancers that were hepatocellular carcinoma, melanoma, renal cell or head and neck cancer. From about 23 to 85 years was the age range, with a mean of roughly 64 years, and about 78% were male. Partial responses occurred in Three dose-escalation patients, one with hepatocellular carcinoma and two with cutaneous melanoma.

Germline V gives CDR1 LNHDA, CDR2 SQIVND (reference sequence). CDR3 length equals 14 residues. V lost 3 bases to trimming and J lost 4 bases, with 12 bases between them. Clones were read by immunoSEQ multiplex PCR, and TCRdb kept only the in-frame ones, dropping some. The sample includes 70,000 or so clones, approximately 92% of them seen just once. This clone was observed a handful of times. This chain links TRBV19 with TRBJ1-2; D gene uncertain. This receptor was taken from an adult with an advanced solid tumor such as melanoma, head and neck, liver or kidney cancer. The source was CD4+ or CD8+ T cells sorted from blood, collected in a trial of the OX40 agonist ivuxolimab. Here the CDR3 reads CASSITGMGYGYTF. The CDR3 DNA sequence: TGTGCCAGTAGTATTACCGGGATGGGCTATGGCTACACCTTC.